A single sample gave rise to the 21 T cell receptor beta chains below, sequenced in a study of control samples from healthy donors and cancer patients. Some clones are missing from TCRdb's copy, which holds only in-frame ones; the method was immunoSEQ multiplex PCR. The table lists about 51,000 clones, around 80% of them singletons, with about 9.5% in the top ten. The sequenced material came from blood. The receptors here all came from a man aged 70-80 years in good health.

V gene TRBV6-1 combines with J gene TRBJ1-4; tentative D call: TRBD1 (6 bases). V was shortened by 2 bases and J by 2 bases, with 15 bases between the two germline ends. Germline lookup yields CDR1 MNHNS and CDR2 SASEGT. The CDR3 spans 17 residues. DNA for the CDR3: TGTGCCAGCAGTGAAAAGTTGGGGGCAGGGACTAATGAAAAACTGTTTTTT. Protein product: CASSEKLGAGTNEKLFF.

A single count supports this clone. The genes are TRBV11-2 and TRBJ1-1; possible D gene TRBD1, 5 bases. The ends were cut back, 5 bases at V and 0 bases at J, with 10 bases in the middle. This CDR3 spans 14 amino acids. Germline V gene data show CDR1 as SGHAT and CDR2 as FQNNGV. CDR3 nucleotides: TGTGCCAGCAGCATTCGACAGCTGAACACTGAAGCTTTCTTT. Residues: CASSIRQLNTEAFF. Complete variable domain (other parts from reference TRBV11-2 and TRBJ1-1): EAGVAQSPRYKIIEKRQSVAFWCNPISGHATLYWYQQILGQGPKLLIQFQNNGVVDDSQLPKDRFSAERLKGVDSTLKIQPAKLEDSAVYLCASSIRQLNTEAFFGQGTRLTVV.

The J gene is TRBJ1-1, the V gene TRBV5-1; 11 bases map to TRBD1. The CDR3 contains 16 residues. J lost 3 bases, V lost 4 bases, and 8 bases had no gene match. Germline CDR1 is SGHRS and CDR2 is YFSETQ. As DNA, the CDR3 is TGCGCCAGCAGCCCCCCCGGGACAGGGGGGTACACTGAAGCTTTCTTT. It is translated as CASSPPGTGGYTEAFF. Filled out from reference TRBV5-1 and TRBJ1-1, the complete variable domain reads KAGVTQTPRYLIKTRGQQVTLSCSPISGHRSVSWYQQTPGQGLQFLFEYFSETQRNKGNFPGRFSGRQFSNSRSEMNVSTLELGDSALYLCASSPPGTGGYTEAFFGQGTRLTVV.

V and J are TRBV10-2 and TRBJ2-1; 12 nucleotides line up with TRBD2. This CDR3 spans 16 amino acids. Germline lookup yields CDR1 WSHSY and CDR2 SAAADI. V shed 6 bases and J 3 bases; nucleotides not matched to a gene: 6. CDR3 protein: CASRTEGLAGYNEQFF. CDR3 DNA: TGCGCCAGCAGAACTGAGGGACTAGCGGGCTACAATGAGCAGTTCTTC.

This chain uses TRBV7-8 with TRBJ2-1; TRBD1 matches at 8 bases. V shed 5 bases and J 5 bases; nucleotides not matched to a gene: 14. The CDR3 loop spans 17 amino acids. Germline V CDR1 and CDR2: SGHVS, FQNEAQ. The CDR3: CASSEVGTGVEHNEQFF. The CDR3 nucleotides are TGTGCCAGCAGCGAGGTAGGGACAGGTGTGGAACACAATGAGCAGTTCTTC.

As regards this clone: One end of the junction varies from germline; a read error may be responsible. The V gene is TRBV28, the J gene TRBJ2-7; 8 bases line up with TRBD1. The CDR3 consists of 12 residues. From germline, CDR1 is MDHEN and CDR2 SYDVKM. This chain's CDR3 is CASSFRRGTGFF. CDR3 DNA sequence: TGTGCCAGCAGTTTTAGGAGGGGGACAGGATTTTTC.

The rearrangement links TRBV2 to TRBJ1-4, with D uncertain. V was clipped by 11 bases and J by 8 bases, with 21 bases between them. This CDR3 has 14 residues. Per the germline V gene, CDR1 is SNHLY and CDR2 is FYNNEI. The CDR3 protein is CAFKRTPRGEKLFF. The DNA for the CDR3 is TGTGCCTTCAAGAGGACCCCGAGAGGGGAAAAACTGTTTTTT.

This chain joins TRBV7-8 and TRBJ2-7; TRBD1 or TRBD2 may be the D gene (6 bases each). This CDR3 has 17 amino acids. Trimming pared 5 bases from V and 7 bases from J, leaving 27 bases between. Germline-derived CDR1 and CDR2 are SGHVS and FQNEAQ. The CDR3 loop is CASSPRGRGGQEREQYF. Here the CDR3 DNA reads TGTGCCAGCAGCCCTAGGGGCAGGGGAGGCCAAGAGAGGGAGCAGTACTTC.

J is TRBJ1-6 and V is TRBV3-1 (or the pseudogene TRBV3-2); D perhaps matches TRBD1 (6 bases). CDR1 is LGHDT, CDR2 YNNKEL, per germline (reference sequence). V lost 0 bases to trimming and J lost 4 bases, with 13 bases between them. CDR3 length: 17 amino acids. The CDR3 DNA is TGTGCCAGCAGCCAAGATTCCGCGACAGGATATAATTCACCCCTCCACTTT. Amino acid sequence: CASSQDSATGYNSPLHF.

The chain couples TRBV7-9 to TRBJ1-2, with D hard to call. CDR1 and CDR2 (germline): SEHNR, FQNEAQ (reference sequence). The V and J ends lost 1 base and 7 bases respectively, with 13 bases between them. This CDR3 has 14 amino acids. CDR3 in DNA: TGTGCCAGCAGCTTAGATGCAGGATTTGGTGGCTACACCTTC. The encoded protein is CASSLDAGFGGYTF.

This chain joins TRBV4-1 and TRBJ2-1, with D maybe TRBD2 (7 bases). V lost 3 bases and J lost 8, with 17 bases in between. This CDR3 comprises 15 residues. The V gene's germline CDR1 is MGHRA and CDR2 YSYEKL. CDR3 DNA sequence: TGCGCCAGCAGCCAGGGTAGGGGGGGCCGGGATGAGCAGTTCTTC. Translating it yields CASSQGRGGRDEQFF.

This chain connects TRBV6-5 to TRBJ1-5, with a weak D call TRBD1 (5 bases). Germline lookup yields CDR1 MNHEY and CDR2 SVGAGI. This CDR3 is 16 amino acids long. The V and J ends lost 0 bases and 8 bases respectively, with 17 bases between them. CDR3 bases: TGTGCCAGCAGTTACTCGGGCCTCAACCGAGGGGAGCCCCAGCATTTT. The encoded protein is CASSYSGLNRGEPQHF.

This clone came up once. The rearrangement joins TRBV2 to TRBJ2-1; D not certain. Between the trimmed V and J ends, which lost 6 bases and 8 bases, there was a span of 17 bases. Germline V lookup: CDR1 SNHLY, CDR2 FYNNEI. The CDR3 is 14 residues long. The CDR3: CASRQSFLKDEQFF. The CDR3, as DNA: TGTGCCAGCAGGCAGTCCTTTCTGAAAGATGAGCAGTTCTTC.

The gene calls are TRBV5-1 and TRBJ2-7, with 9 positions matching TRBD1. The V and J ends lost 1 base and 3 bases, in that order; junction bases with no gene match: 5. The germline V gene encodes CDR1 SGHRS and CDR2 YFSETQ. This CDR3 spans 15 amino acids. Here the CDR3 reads CASSLRGTGIYEQYF. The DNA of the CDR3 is TGCGCCAGCAGCTTGAGGGGGACAGGGATCTACGAGCAGTACTTC.

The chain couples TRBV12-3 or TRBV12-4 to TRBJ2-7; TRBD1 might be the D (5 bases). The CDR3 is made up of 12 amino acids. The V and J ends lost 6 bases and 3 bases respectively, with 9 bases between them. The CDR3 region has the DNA TGTGCCAGCAGATTGACAGTCTACGAGCAGTACTTC. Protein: CASRLTVYEQYF.

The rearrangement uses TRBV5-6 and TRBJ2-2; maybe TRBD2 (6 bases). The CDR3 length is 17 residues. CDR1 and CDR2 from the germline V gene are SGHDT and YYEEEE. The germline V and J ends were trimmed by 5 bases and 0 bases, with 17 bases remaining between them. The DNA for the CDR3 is TGTGCCAGCAGATTCGGCGGGGCCTTCGCGAACACCGGGGAGCTGTTTTTT. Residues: CASRFGGAFANTGELFF. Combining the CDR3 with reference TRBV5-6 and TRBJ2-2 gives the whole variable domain DAGVTQSPTHLIKTRGQQVTLRCSPKSGHDTVSWYQQALGQGPQFIFQYYEEEERQRGNFPDRFSGHQFPNYSSELNVNALLLGDSALYLCASRFGGAFANTGELFFGEGSRLTVL.

The CDR3 DNA sequence: TGTGCCAGCAGTGTGGACAGGGGGAGTCCTAATGAAAAACTGTTTTTT. Encoded protein: CASSVDRGSPNEKLFF. The J gene is TRBJ1-4, the V gene TRBV6-1, with TRBD1 matching over 10 bases. CDR1 MNHNS and CDR2 SASEGT come from the germline V gene. The length of the CDR3 is 16 residues. J gave up 3 bases and V 4 bases, and 5 bases lay outside the gene matches.

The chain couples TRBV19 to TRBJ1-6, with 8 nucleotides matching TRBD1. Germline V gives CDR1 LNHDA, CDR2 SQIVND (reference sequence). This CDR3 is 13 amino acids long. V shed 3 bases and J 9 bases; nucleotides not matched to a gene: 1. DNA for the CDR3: TGTGCCAGTAGTATCGGGACAGGTTCACCCCTCCACTTT. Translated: CASSIGTGSPLHF.

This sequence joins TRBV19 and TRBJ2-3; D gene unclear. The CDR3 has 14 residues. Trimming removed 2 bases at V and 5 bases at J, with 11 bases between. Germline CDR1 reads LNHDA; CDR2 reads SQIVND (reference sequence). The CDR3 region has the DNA TGTGCCAGTAGTATAAGAACAGAGATAGATACGCAGTATTTT. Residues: CASSIRTEIDTQYF. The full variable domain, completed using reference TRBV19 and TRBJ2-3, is DGGITQSPKYLFRKEGQNVTLSCEQNLNHDAMYWYRQDPGQGLRLIYYSQIVNDFQKGDIAEGYSVSREKKESFPLTVTSAQKNPTAFYLCASSIRTEIDTQYFGPGTRLTVL.

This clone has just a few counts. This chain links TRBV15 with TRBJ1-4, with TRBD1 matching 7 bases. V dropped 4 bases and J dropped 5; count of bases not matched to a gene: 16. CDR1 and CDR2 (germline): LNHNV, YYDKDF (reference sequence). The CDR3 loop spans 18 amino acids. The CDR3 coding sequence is TGTGCCACCAGCACCCGGGACAGCGCAATTTTGGGAAATGAAAAACTGTTTTTT. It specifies CATSTRDSAILGNEKLFF.

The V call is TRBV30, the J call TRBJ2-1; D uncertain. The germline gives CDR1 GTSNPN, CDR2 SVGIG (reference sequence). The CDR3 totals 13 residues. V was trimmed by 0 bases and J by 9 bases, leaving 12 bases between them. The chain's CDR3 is CAWSVFGSSEQFF. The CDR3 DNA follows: TGTGCCTGGAGTGTTTTTGGTAGCAGTGAGCAGTTCTTC.